This T cell receptor (beta chain) was obtained from a study of technical replicates of blood from several donors (TCRdb year 2017). The junction shows trimming of 8 bases on V and 0 bases on J, and the gene matches do not reach 4 bases of it. Reading the germline V gene gives CDR1 MNHEY and CDR2 SVGAGI. There are 15 amino acids in the CDR3, from cysteine to phenylalanine inclusive. Here the CDR3 DNA is all that survives: 45 bases in frame from base 1. Details on this clone: No antigen is known for it. Base qualities were left out, and no much larger clone turns up one base away.

The library was produced with the immunoSEQ multiplex PCR assay. TCRdb re-hosts the immuneACCESS table, in-frame sequences only. Its copies lack some clones; in the studies checked, an unresolved V gene accounts for under half of them, and the cause for the rest is not known. The table for this sample lists more than 65,000 clones; about 91% of them were counted only once. Of the sample, approximately 0.41% is held by the ten largest clones. The chain is made from TRBV6-5 and TRBJ2-1; the junction holds 10 bases that match TRBD2. This clonotype was sampled from a human donor in good health. Sequences were obtained from T cells isolated from PBMCs. The CDR3 sequence is CASDPSGSSYNEQFF. The nucleotides are TGTGCCAGCGACCCTAGCGGGAGCTCCTACAATGAGCAGTTCTTC.